The sequence of this T cell receptor (beta chain) was determined in a study of early T cells in non-severe SARS-CoV-2 infection. CDR1 is SNHLY, CDR2 FYNNEI, per germline. This CDR3 spans 14 amino acids. V lost 6 bases and J lost 3, with 9 bases in between. TCRdb called the 5' RACE reads again in MiXCR, with one record for every CDR3 protein. The table shows tens of thousands of distinct CDR3 sequences, with around 7% occurring only once. Sequencing used whole blood. This TCR derives from an adult who was a healthcare worker with PCR-confirmed SARS-CoV-2 infection or an uninfected control (not recorded which). The V call is TRBV2, the J call TRBJ1-6, with D possibly TRBD1 on 5 matching bases. In nucleotides, the CDR3 is TGTGCCAGCAGCAGGGACCGCTATAATTCACCCCTCCACTTT. Protein product: CASSRDRYNSPLHF. Combining the CDR3 with reference TRBV2 and TRBJ1-6 gives the whole variable domain EPEVTQTPSHQVTQMGQEVILRCVPISNHLYFYWYRQILGQKVEFLVSFYNNEISEKSEIFDDQFSVERPDGSNFTLKIRSTKLEDSAMYFCASSRDRYNSPLHFGNGTRLTVT.